These T cell receptor beta chains were read from a single sample in a study of chemoradiotherapy in HPV16-positive cancers. Produced via immunoSEQ multiplex PCR; TCRdb's table is partial and in-frame only. The repertoire consists of roughly 5,800 clones, with around 73% occurring once and the leading ten covering roughly 9.7%. Specimen collection occurred from a patient who underwent chemoradiotherapy. These receptors were collected from a human donor with HPV-associated anogenital cancer. Both conserved end residues are part of each CDR3. The D gene is left open where the match is weak. Expanded clones are given a class, and other clones once, few, many or no size at all.

j_call | clone_size | d_call | v_call | cdr3_aa | cdr3_nt
TRBJ2-3 | NA | NA | TRBV4-3 | CASSQLPFATQYF | TGCGCCAGCAGCCAGCTACCGTTTGCAACGCAGTATTTT
TRBJ2-3 | NA | TRBD2 | TRBV7-3 | CASSLTASGGASTDTQYF | TGTGCCAGCAGCTTAACGGCTAGCGGGGGGGCCAGCACAGATACGCAGTATTTT
TRBJ2-2 | NA | NA | TRBV5-1 | CASSLMDTGELFF | TGCGCCAGCAGCTTAATGGACACCGGGGAGCTGTTTTTT
TRBJ2-7 | few | NA | TRBV14 | CASSQEGATSYEQYF | TGTGCCAGCAGCCAAGAAGGGGCAACCTCCTACGAGCAGTACTTC
TRBJ1-1 | few | NA | TRBV4-1 | CASSLHPTGFNEAFF | TGCGCCAGCAGCCTGCACCCCACAGGGTTTAATGAAGCTTTCTTT
TRBJ1-5 | NA | TRBD1 | TRBV6-1 | CASSAGGYSNQPQHF | TGTGCCAGCAGTGCAGGGGGCTATAGCAATCAGCCCCAGCATTTT
TRBJ2-3 | NA | TRBD2 | TRBV13 | CASRAGEAYTDTQYF | TGTGCCAGCAGGGCGGGGGAGGCTTACACAGATACGCAGTATTTT
TRBJ2-5 | NA | TRBD2 | TRBV7-2 | CASSRLWTSGGGTQYF | TGTGCCAGCAGCCGATTGTGGACTAGCGGGGGGGGGACCCAGTACTTC
TRBJ1-6 | once | TRBD1 | TRBV2 | CASRETGGLNSPLHF | TGTGCCAGCAGGGAGACAGGGGGCTTGAATTCACCCCTCCACTTT
TRBJ2-7 | NA | TRBD1 | TRBV4-2 | CASSQVQGDYEQYF | TGTGCCAGCAGCCAAGTACAGGGGGATTACGAGCAGTACTTC
TRBJ1-2 | NA | NA | TRBV19 | CASSPRDKRGYGYTF | TGTGCCAGTAGCCCCAGGGACAAAAGAGGCTATGGCTACACCTTC
TRBJ1-2 | few | NA | TRBV2 | CASTPARESYGYTF | TGTGCCAGCACCCCGGCGCGGGAGAGCTATGGCTACACCTTC
TRBJ1-4 | NA | NA | TRBV18 | CASSPDVGGKLFF | TGTGCCAGCTCACCAGATGTAGGCGGGAAACTGTTTTTT
TRBJ1-2 | NA | NA | TRBV7-2 | CASSWGRKYGYTF | TGTGCCAGCAGCTGGGGACGGAAGTATGGCTACACCTTC
TRBJ1-6 | few | NA | TRBV27 | CASSYLGSSYNSPLHF | TGTGCCAGCAGTTACCTCGGAAGCTCCTATAATTCACCCCTCCACTTT
TRBJ2-7 | NA | TRBD2 | TRBV28 | CASRSGGGRAYEQYF | TGTGCCAGCCGCTCAGGCGGGGGGCGGGCCTACGAGCAGTACTTC
TRBJ2-7 | NA | NA | TRBV6-6 | CASSYATRNEQYF | TGTGCCAGCAGTTACGCCACTCGCAACGAGCAGTACTTC
TRBJ1-2 | few | NA | TRBV6-4 | CASSAGGYYGYTF | TGTGCCAGCAGTGCGGGAGGTTACTATGGCTACACCTTC
TRBJ1-2 | few | NA | TRBV28 | CASREEHGPSYGYTF | TGTGCCAGCAGAGAAGAACACGGCCCCTCCTATGGCTACACCTTC
TRBJ1-2 | NA | NA | TRBV27 | CASSLRGQAGYTF | TGTGCCAGCAGTTTACGGGGGCAGGCTGGCTACACCTTC
TRBJ1-5 | NA | NA | TRBV28 | CASSLGGYGNQPQHF | TGTGCCAGCAGTTTAGGAGGGTACGGCAATCAGCCCCAGCATTTT
TRBJ1-4 | once | TRBD1 | TRBV18 | CASSPSATRGEKLFF | TGTGCCAGCTCACCCTCTGCGACCAGGGGGGAAAAACTGTTTTTT
TRBJ1-2 | NA | NA | TRBV19 | CASTEVRGTNGYTF | TGTGCCAGTACCGAAGTGAGGGGTACGAATGGCTACACCTTC
TRBJ1-1 | NA | TRBD1 | TRBV6-1 | CASKRDRANTEAFF | TGTGCCAGCAAAAGGGACAGGGCGAACACTGAAGCTTTCTTT
TRBJ2-1 | NA | NA | TRBV7-2 | CASSPASYNEQFF | TGTGCCAGCAGCCCCGCCTCCTACAATGAGCAGTTCTTC
TRBJ2-1 | NA | TRBD2 | TRBV7-2 | CASSLASGGAYNEQFF | TGTGCCAGCAGCTTAGCTAGCGGGGGGGCCTACAATGAGCAGTTCTTC
TRBJ2-7 | NA | TRBD1 | TRBV6-5 | CASRRGTGAGEQYF | TGTGCCAGCAGGAGAGGGACAGGGGCGGGGGAGCAGTACTTC
TRBJ2-3 | NA | TRBD2 | TRBV5-6 | CASIGLAGSLTDTQYF | TGTGCCAGCATCGGCCTAGCGGGTTCCCTCACAGATACGCAGTATTTT
TRBJ1-1 | NA | NA | TRBV29-1 | CSVARRTTPTGEAFF | TGCAGCGTTGCAAGAAGGACAACCCCGACGGGTGAAGCTTTCTTT